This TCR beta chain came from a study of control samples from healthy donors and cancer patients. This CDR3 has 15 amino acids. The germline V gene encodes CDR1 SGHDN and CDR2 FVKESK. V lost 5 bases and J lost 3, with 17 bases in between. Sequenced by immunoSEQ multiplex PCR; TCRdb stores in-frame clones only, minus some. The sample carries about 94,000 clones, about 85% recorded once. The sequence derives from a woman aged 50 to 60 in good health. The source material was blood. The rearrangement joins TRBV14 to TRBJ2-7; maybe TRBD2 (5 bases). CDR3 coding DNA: TGTGCCAGCAGCATGATGGACTCCGTTCTCTACGAGCAGTACTTC. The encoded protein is CASSMMDSVLYEQYF.